The 21 T cell receptor beta chains listed next were all sequenced from one sample in a study of cytomegalovirus exposure and HLA in healthy donors. Researchers ran the PCR with 60 Vbeta and 13 Jbeta primers. The assay was immunoSEQ multiplex PCR, and TCRdb's table has in-frame clones only and misses some. This sample's clone table lists 74,000 or so clones. The sequenced sample consisted of PBMCs. These receptors all stem from a woman in her sixties in good health and CMV-seronegative.

The chain joins TRBV27 to TRBJ2-3, with a weak D call TRBD1 (5 bases). CDR1 is MNHEY, CDR2 SMNVEV, per germline (reference sequence). Trimming shortened V by 2 bases and J by 2 bases, and 17 bases separated the two germline ends. CDR3 length: 17 residues. The chain's CDR3 is CASSLVAVHRLTDTQYF. CDR3 sequence (DNA): TGTGCCAGCAGTTTAGTAGCCGTCCACAGGCTCACAGATACGCAGTATTTT.

This chain links TRBV6-5 with TRBJ1-5, with D unclear. CDR1 and CDR2 (germline): MNHEY, SVGAGI. The CDR3 length is 15 residues. Trimming pared 0 bases from V and 7 bases from J, leaving 13 bases between. DNA for the CDR3: TGTGCCAGCAGTTACTCGAGCCTACACGGGCAGCCCCAGCATTTT. As protein: CASSYSSLHGQPQHF.

V and J are TRBV5-4 and TRBJ2-1; 9 bases agree with TRBD2. With V trimmed by 5 bases and J by 0 bases, 15 bases remained unmatched. Germline lookup yields CDR1 SGHNT and CDR2 YYREEE (reference sequence). The CDR3 length is 19 residues. The CDR3 nucleotides read TGTGCCAGCAGTTCCGGCGGGAGGGCCGAGCCTTTCTCCTACAATGAGCAGTTCTTC. Translated, it gives CASSSGGRAEPFSYNEQFF.

V usage is TRBV5-1 and J usage is TRBJ2-7; 7 bases line up with TRBD1. This CDR3 has 14 amino acids. V was clipped by 2 bases and J by 2 bases; unmatched bases: 4. Germline V gene data show CDR1 as SGHRS and CDR2 as YFSETQ. The CDR3: CASSFRGLPYEQYF. The CDR3 nucleotides read TGCGCCAGCAGCTTTAGGGGGCTACCCTACGAGCAGTACTTC. The full variable domain, its missing parts supplied by reference TRBV5-1 and TRBJ2-7, is KAGVTQTPRYLIKTRGQQVTLSCSPISGHRSVSWYQQTPGQGLQFLFEYFSETQRNKGNFPGRFSGRQFSNSRSEMNVSTLELGDSALYLCASSFRGLPYEQYFGPGTRLTVT.

The CDR3, as DNA: TGTGCCAGCAGCGAAGGACTAGCGGGTTCCTACAATGAGCAGTTCTTC. Protein sequence: CASSEGLAGSYNEQFF. The rearrangement joins TRBV9 to TRBJ2-1, with 11 positions matching TRBD2. The CDR3 has 16 residues. CDR1 is SGDLS, CDR2 YYNGEE, per germline. J was trimmed by 1 base and V by 3 bases; bases with no gene match: 3.

CDR3 loop: CASSESKYRTGLFEQYF. The CDR3 coding sequence is TGCGCCAGCAGTGAGTCGAAGTATAGGACAGGGCTCTTCGAGCAGTACTTC. The chain is built from TRBV10-2 and TRBJ2-7, with 8 nucleotides matching TRBD1. This CDR3 has 17 residues. After removal of 0 bases from V and 6 bases from J, the junction contained 13 bases not matched to a gene. Germline V gives CDR1 WSHSY, CDR2 SAAADI.

This chain connects TRBV6-6 to TRBJ2-3, with D possibly matching TRBD1 (6 bases). Germline loops: CDR1 MNHNY, CDR2 SVGAGI (reference sequence). The CDR3 loop spans 14 amino acids. V dropped 8 bases and J dropped 0 bases, with 12 bases sitting between them. The CDR3 region is CASQQGLSTDTQYF. The CDR3 DNA sequence: TGTGCCAGCCAGCAGGGGCTCAGCACAGATACGCAGTATTTT.

The CDR3 DNA reads as TGTGCCACCAGCAGAGATCCGGCAGGCTCCTACAATGAGCAGTTCTTC. This gives the protein CATSRDPAGSYNEQFF. This chain connects TRBV15 to TRBJ2-1; D gene unclear. V shed 0 bases and J shed 0 bases, with 9 bases lying between them. This CDR3 has 16 residues. Germline assignment: CDR1 LNHNV and CDR2 YYDKDF (reference sequence).

The chain uses TRBV5-1 and TRBJ2-1; 12 nucleotides align to TRBD2. The CDR3 sequence is 15 residues long. Losses at the gene ends were 2 bases for V and 14 bases for J; bases not matched to a gene: 11. Per germline, CDR1 SGHRS and CDR2 YFSETQ. Here the CDR3 DNA reads TGCGCCAGCAGCTTTACAAGACTAGCGGGAGAAGTAGAGTTCTTC. It specifies CASSFTRLAGEVEFF.

The V gene is TRBV13, the J gene TRBJ1-3, with D perhaps matching TRBD1 (5 bases). Germline CDR1 reads PRHDT; CDR2 reads FYEKMQ (reference sequence). CDR3 length: 15 amino acids. Between the trimmed V and J ends, which lost 2 bases and 4 bases, there was a span of 12 bases. CDR3: CASSLRGVGGNTIYF. CDR3 bases: TGTGCCAGCAGCTTAAGGGGCGTGGGAGGAAACACCATATATTTT. Filled out from reference TRBV13 and TRBJ1-3, the complete variable domain reads AAGVIQSPRHLIKEKRETATLKCYPIPRHDTVYWYQQGPGQDPQFLISFYEKMQSDKGSIPDRFSAQQFSDYHSELNMSSLELGDSALYFCASSLRGVGGNTIYFGEGSWLTVV.

The chain links TRBV7-2 to TRBJ1-1, with TRBD1 matching over 8 bases. V trimming: 6 bases; J trimming: 3 bases; junction bases outside the gene matches: 6. This CDR3 comprises 14 residues. Per germline, CDR1 SGHTA and CDR2 FQGNSA. In DNA, the CDR3 is TGTGCCAGCAGAAGAACAGGGGGGCACACTGAAGCTTTCTTT. As protein: CASRRTGGHTEAFF. The full variable domain, in which reference TRBV7-2 and TRBJ1-1 provide the parts outside the CDR3, is GAGVSQSPSNKVTEKGKDVELRCDPISGHTALYWYRQSLGQGLEFLIYFQGNSAPDKSGLPSDRFSAERTGGSVSTLTIQRTQQEDSAVYLCASRRTGGHTEAFFGQGTRLTVV.

This chain uses TRBV14 with TRBJ1-1; D is perhaps TRBD1 (6 bases). This CDR3 comprises 12 residues. Trimming left V 3 bases short and J 11 bases short, with 13 bases between. The V gene's germline CDR1 is SGHDN and CDR2 FVKESK. The CDR3 loop reads CASSQTPGEAFF. The DNA for the CDR3 is TGTGCCAGCAGCCAGACCCCAGGGGAGGCTTTCTTT. Full variable domain (missing parts from reference TRBV14 and TRBJ1-1): EAGVTQFPSHSVIEKGQTVTLRCDPISGHDNLYWYRRVMGKEIKFLLHFVKESKQDESGMPNNRFLAERTGGTYSTLKVQPAELEDSGVYFCASSQTPGEAFFGQGTRLTVV.

The chain recombines TRBV9 with TRBJ2-2, with a possible D match to TRBD1 (8 bases). CDR1 is SGDLS, CDR2 YYNGEE, per germline. The germline V and J ends were trimmed by 0 bases and 7 bases, with 10 bases remaining between them. The CDR3 sequence is 14 residues long. The CDR3 bases are TGTGCCAGCAGCGTAGACAGGGGGGGCGGGGAGCTGTTTTTT. It encodes CASSVDRGGGELFF.

The J gene is TRBJ2-1, the V gene TRBV7-2; the D is unclear. With 1 base removed from V and 5 bases from J, the gap between germline ends came to 6 bases. This CDR3 is built from 13 residues. Germline CDR1 SGHTA, CDR2 FQGNSA. This CDR3 reads CASSLGSDNEQFF. The CDR3 DNA sequence: TGTGCCAGCAGCTTAGGGTCGGACAATGAGCAGTTCTTC.

The CDR3: CASSTSRDNEQFF. In nucleotides, the CDR3 is TGTGCCAGCAGTACTAGCAGAGACAATGAGCAGTTCTTC. The chain has TRBV2 and TRBJ2-1; possible D gene TRBD2, 6 bases. This CDR3 has 13 residues. Germline values: CDR1 SNHLY, CDR2 FYNNEI. Trimming cost V 5 bases and J 5 bases, with 10 bases left between them.

The chain employs TRBV7-2 and TRBJ2-6, with 9 bases matching TRBD1. With 0 bases clipped from V and 1 base from J, the junction kept 4 bases outside the gene matches. The CDR3 consists of 18 residues. Germline lookup yields CDR1 SGHTA and CDR2 FQGNSA. The chain's CDR3 is CASSLASGTGSGANVLTF. The DNA for the CDR3 is TGTGCCAGCAGCTTAGCCTCCGGGACAGGGTCTGGGGCCAACGTCCTGACTTTC.

The chain employs TRBV7-8 and TRBJ1-2; 9 nucleotides agree with TRBD1. V trimming: 1 base; J trimming: 4 bases; junction bases outside the gene matches: 4. Per the germline V gene, CDR1 is SGHVS and CDR2 is FQNEAQ. CDR3 length equals 15 residues. As DNA, the CDR3 is TGTGCCAGCAGCTTAGATCCGGGACAGGGCTATGGCTACACCTTC. Its protein is CASSLDPGQGYGYTF.

The chain carries TRBV14 and TRBJ1-1; 8 nucleotides line up with TRBD1. The germline CDR1 and CDR2 sequences are SGHDN and FVKESK. The ends lost 1 base at V and 5 bases at J; junction bases unmatched: 0. There are 13 residues in the CDR3. The CDR3 protein is CASSQGQGTEAFF. The CDR3 DNA reads TGTGCCAGCAGCCAAGGACAGGGGACTGAAGCTTTCTTT.

This sequence joins TRBV9 and TRBJ2-7; 8 positions match TRBD1. Per the germline V gene, CDR1 is SGDLS and CDR2 is YYNGEE. Losses at the gene ends were 3 bases for V and 2 bases for J; bases not matched to a gene: 10. This CDR3 spans 16 amino acids. The CDR3 loop is CASSATPGQGPYEQYF. As DNA, the CDR3 is TGTGCCAGCAGCGCGACGCCAGGACAGGGCCCCTACGAGCAGTACTTC.

With regard to this clone: A junction end diverges from the germline sequence, so it may reflect a read error. The chain couples TRBV4-2 to TRBJ2-7; a possible D gene is TRBD2 (6 bases). This CDR3 contains 15 residues. Germline V gene data show CDR1 as LGHNA and CDR2 as YNFKEQ. The CDR3 DNA reads as TGTGCCAGCAGCCAAGGAGGAGGGCAGGGCTACGGGCAGTACTTC. The encoded protein is CASSQGGGQGYGQYF.

The chain carries TRBV10-3 and TRBJ2-7, with 8 nucleotides matching TRBD2. J gave up 1 base and V 11 bases, and 10 bases lay outside the gene matches. The CDR3 is made up of 14 amino acids. Germline V CDR1 and CDR2: ENHRY, SYGVKD. CDR3 nucleotide sequence: TGTGCCTCCGGGGGGGGCCCGGGGTCCTACGAGCAGTACTTC. Protein: CASGGGPGSYEQYF.